This T cell receptor beta chain originates from a study of breast tumors, draining lymph nodes, adjacent tissues. Germline CDR1 is LGHDT and CDR2 is YNNKEL (reference sequence). The V and J ends lost 8 bases and 7 bases, in that order; junction bases with no gene match: 6. The CDR3 extends over 13 amino acids. This clonotype came up many times. Its antigen is as yet unknown. The lymph nodes were axillary draining lymph nodes from breast cancer patients. Regarding the study as a whole: Data only fit, rather than demonstrated, lymph node origin of most tumor T cells.

MiXCR, applied by TCRdb to the multiplex PCR reads, yields one record per CDR3 protein. The sample holds about 100,000 distinct CDR3 sequences, about 20% seen once. The sequence came from a female donor with breast cancer. Some clones in this sample may be carry-over from other donors' samples. Sequenced sample: axillary lymph node tissue. The genes are TRBV3-1 and TRBJ2-7, with 12 bases lining up with TRBD2. Here the CDR3 reads CASLGLAGSEQYF. The CDR3 DNA follows: TGTGCCAGCCTCGGACTAGCGGGATCTGAGCAGTACTTC.